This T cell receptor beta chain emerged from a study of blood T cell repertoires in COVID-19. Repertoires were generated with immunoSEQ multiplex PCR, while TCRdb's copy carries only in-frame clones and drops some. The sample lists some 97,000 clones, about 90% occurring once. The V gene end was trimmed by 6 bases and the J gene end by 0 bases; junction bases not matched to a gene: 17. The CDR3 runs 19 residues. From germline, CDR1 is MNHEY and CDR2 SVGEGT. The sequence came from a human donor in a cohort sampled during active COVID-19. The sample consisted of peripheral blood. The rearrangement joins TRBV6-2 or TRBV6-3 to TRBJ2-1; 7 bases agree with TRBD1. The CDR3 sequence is CASSSIRDSLSSSYNEQFF. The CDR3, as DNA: TGTGCCAGCAGCAGTATTCGGGACAGCCTTTCGAGCTCCTACAATGAGCAGTTCTTC.